This TCR beta chain derives from a study of naive and memory T cell subsets. Germline V CDR1 and CDR2: SGHTA, FQGNSA. This CDR3 contains 16 residues. Trimming left V 5 bases short and J 3 bases short, with 16 bases between. General study points: In naive cells, over 95% of TCR sequences were seen only once.

This clonotype has a handful of counts. What it binds is unknown. Two oligonucleotides, mixed equimolar, formed the beta constant-region primer covering TRBC1 and TRBC2. A 12-nucleotide UMI and the SP2 primer were added to the cDNA 3' end by oligonucleotide ligation. TCRdb called the UMI-ligation and nested PCR reads again in MiXCR, with one record for every CDR3 protein. The sample contains about 150,000 distinct CDR3 sequences, over 15% of which appear only once. The chain employs TRBV7-2 and TRBJ1-4; tentatively, D is TRBD1 (5 bases). The specimen was naive CD4+ T cells from blood. The origin of this receptor is a human donor in good health. CDR3 DNA: TGTGCCAGCAGCGGAGGGACTCCTCGGTCTAATGAAAAACTGTTTTTT. It codes for CASSGGTPRSNEKLFF.